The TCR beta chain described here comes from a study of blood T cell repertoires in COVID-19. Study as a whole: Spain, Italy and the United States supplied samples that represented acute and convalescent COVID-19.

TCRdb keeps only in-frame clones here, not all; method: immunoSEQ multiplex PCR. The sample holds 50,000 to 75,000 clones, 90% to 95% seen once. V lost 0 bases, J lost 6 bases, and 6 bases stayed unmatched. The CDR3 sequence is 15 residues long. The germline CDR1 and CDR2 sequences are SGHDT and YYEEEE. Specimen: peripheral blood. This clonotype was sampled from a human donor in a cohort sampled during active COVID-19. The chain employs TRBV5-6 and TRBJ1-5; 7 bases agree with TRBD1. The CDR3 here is CASSLGTGDGQPQHF. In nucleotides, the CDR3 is TGTGCCAGCAGCTTGGGAACAGGGGATGGTCAGCCCCAGCATTTT. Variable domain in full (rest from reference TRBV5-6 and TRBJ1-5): DAGVTQSPTHLIKTRGQQVTLRCSPKSGHDTVSWYQQALGQGPQFIFQYYEEEERQRGNFPDRFSGHQFPNYSSELNVNALLLGDSALYLCASSLGTGDGQPQHFGDGTRLSIL.